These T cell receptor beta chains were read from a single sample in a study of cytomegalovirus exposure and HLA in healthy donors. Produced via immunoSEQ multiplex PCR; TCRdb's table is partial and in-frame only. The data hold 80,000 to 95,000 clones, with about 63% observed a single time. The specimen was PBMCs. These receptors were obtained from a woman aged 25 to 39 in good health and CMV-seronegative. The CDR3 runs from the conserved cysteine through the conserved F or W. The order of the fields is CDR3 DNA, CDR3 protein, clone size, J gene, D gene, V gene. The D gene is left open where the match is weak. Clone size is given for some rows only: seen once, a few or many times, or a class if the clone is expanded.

CDR3 DNA: TGCAGCGTTGAATTGGGGACTCGGACCTACAATGAGCAGTTCTTC; CDR3 protein: CSVELGTRTYNEQFF; clone size: .; J gene: TRBJ2-1; D gene: .; V gene: TRBV29-1
CDR3 DNA: TGTGCCAGCAGCCCGTGGACTAGCGGGAGAACAGATACGCAGTATTTT; CDR3 protein: CASSPWTSGRTDTQYF; clone size: few; J gene: TRBJ2-3; D gene: TRBD2; V gene: TRBV11-2
CDR3 DNA: TGTGCCAGCAGCGTAGAGGGAGCGGGGGGAAACATTCAGTACTTC; CDR3 protein: CASSVEGAGGNIQYF; clone size: .; J gene: TRBJ2-4; D gene: TRBD2; V gene: TRBV9
CDR3 DNA: TGTGCCAGCTTAGGGACTACCTACAATGAGCAGTTCTTC; CDR3 protein: CASLGTTYNEQFF; clone size: .; J gene: TRBJ2-1; D gene: TRBD2; V gene: TRBV7-9
CDR3 DNA: TGTGCCAGCAGTTGGGACACCTTGAACACCGGGGAGCTGTTTTTT; CDR3 protein: CASSWDTLNTGELFF; clone size: .; J gene: TRBJ2-2; D gene: .; V gene: TRBV27
CDR3 DNA: TGTGCCAGCAGCCTCGGTTCCAGGGGGCTCTCCTACGAGCAGTACTTC; CDR3 protein: CASSLGSRGLSYEQYF; clone size: .; J gene: TRBJ2-7; D gene: TRBD1; V gene: TRBV7-2
CDR3 DNA: TGTGCCAGCAAAGTACAGCCCAACACTGAAGCTTTCTTT; CDR3 protein: CASKVQPNTEAFF; clone size: many; J gene: TRBJ1-1; D gene: .; V gene: TRBV7-2
CDR3 DNA: TGCGCCAGCAGCGAAACAGGGTCCCCGGTCACTGAAGCTTTCTTT; CDR3 protein: CASSETGSPVTEAFF; clone size: .; J gene: TRBJ1-1; D gene: .; V gene: TRBV5-1
CDR3 DNA: TGCAGCGTTGAAGGACGATCGGGTGGCTACACCTTC; CDR3 protein: CSVEGRSGGYTF; clone size: .; J gene: TRBJ1-2; D gene: .; V gene: TRBV29-1
CDR3 DNA: TGCGCCAGCAGCCAAGATGGTACAGGGTTATACGCGTCTTACAATGAGCAGTTCTTC; CDR3 protein: CASSQDGTGLYASYNEQFF; clone size: .; J gene: TRBJ2-1; D gene: .; V gene: TRBV4-3
CDR3 DNA: TGTGCCAGCAGCGTAGTGCGCGGGGGGTTCACAGATACGCAGTATTTT; CDR3 protein: CASSVVRGGFTDTQYF; clone size: .; J gene: TRBJ2-3; D gene: TRBD2; V gene: TRBV9
CDR3 DNA: TGTGCCAGCAGTGAAGCGCCGATTGGAGGTTTATTTGGCTACACCTTC; CDR3 protein: CASSEAPIGGLFGYTF; clone size: .; J gene: TRBJ1-2; D gene: .; V gene: TRBV2
CDR3 DNA: TGCGCCAGCAGCTTGGCCGGGGGAGAGACCCAGTACTTC; CDR3 protein: CASSLAGGETQYF; clone size: .; J gene: TRBJ2-5; D gene: .; V gene: TRBV5-1
CDR3 DNA: TGTGCCAGCAGCTTCCTCCTAGCGAATGAGCAGTACTTC; CDR3 protein: CASSFLLANEQYF; clone size: .; J gene: TRBJ2-7; D gene: .; V gene: TRBV7-2
CDR3 DNA: TGTGCCAGCAGTTACCGACTAGCGGACAATGAGCAGTTCTTC; CDR3 protein: CASSYRLADNEQFF; clone size: few; J gene: TRBJ2-1; D gene: TRBD2; V gene: TRBV6-5
CDR3 DNA: TGCAGCGTTCCTTACGTCACGGACAGCTACTATGGCTACACCTTC; CDR3 protein: CSVPYVTDSYYGYTF; clone size: .; J gene: TRBJ1-2; D gene: .; V gene: TRBV29-1
CDR3 DNA: TGCGCCAGCAGCAAAGGTGGACAGGACAATGAGCAGTTCTTC; CDR3 protein: CASSKGGQDNEQFF; clone size: .; J gene: TRBJ2-1; D gene: TRBD1; V gene: TRBV5-1
CDR3 DNA: TGTGCCATCGGGACTAGCGGGGTCTCCTACGAGCAGTACTTC; CDR3 protein: CAIGTSGVSYEQYF; clone size: few; J gene: TRBJ2-7; D gene: TRBD2; V gene: TRBV10-3
CDR3 DNA: TGCGCCAGCAGAGGTGGACAGGCATACAATGAGCAGTTCTTC; CDR3 protein: CASRGGQAYNEQFF; clone size: .; J gene: TRBJ2-1; D gene: TRBD1; V gene: TRBV5-1
CDR3 DNA: TGTGCCAGCAGTAGCTCCTGGACAAGCCGGAACACTGAAGCTTTCTTT; CDR3 protein: CASSSSWTSRNTEAFF; clone size: .; J gene: TRBJ1-1; D gene: .; V gene: TRBV28
CDR3 DNA: TGCAGCGTTGGTGGGGGCGCAACTGGCTACACCTTC; CDR3 protein: CSVGGGATGYTF; clone size: .; J gene: TRBJ1-2; D gene: .; V gene: TRBV29-1
CDR3 DNA: TGTGCCAGCAGTTACTTGTACAGGAAAGATTCACCCCTCCACTTT; CDR3 protein: CASSYLYRKDSPLHF; clone size: .; J gene: TRBJ1-6; D gene: .; V gene: TRBV28
CDR3 DNA: TGTGCCAGCAGCTCTGTCACCGGGGAGCTGTTTTTT; CDR3 protein: CASSSVTGELFF; clone size: .; J gene: TRBJ2-2; D gene: .; V gene: TRBV5-6
CDR3 DNA: TGTGCCAGCAGACCTGGACAGGAGAACACTGAAGCTTTCTTT; CDR3 protein: CASRPGQENTEAFF; clone size: medium-sized; J gene: TRBJ1-1; D gene: TRBD1; V gene: TRBV7-3
CDR3 DNA: TGTGCCAGCAGCGCGGGAGGGTCCTACGAGCAGTACTTC; CDR3 protein: CASSAGGSYEQYF; clone size: once; J gene: TRBJ2-7; D gene: TRBD2; V gene: TRBV4-2
CDR3 DNA: TGTGCCAGCAGTGGGGTAAGCGGGGAGGACTCCAATGAGCAGTTCTTC; CDR3 protein: CASSGVSGEDSNEQFF; clone size: few; J gene: TRBJ2-1; D gene: TRBD2; V gene: TRBV2
CDR3 DNA: TGTGCCAGCAGGCCGCGAGTCGAGTCCGAAAAACTGTTTTTT; CDR3 protein: CASRPRVESEKLFF; clone size: .; J gene: TRBJ1-4; D gene: .; V gene: TRBV6-5
CDR3 DNA: TGTGCCAGCAGCCCCAGAGGAGGCGCTGGGGCCAACGTCCTGACTTTC; CDR3 protein: CASSPRGGAGANVLTF; clone size: .; J gene: TRBJ2-6; D gene: .; V gene: TRBV9
CDR3 DNA: TGCGCCAGCAGTGACATTAGCGGCCTTCTCCAGAATGAGCAGTTCTTC; CDR3 protein: CASSDISGLLQNEQFF; clone size: .; J gene: TRBJ2-1; D gene: .; V gene: TRBV10-1
CDR3 DNA: TGCGCCAGCAGCTTGGGGTCAGAACTGAACACTGAAGCTTTCTTT; CDR3 protein: CASSLGSELNTEAFF; clone size: many; J gene: TRBJ1-1; D gene: .; V gene: TRBV5-1
CDR3 DNA: TGCGCCAGCAGCTTGGAACCGACAGGGGGCGGTCAGCCCCAGCATTTT; CDR3 protein: CASSLEPTGGGQPQHF; clone size: .; J gene: TRBJ1-5; D gene: TRBD1; V gene: TRBV5-1
CDR3 DNA: TGTGCCAGCAGACTCTCGGGGACAGATACGCAGTATTTT; CDR3 protein: CASRLSGTDTQYF; clone size: .; J gene: TRBJ2-3; D gene: .; V gene: TRBV6-4
CDR3 DNA: TGTGCCAGTAGCCGACACGGGGGAGTAGCGGATGGAGCCACAGATACGCAGTATTTT; CDR3 protein: CASSRHGGVADGATDTQYF; clone size: .; J gene: TRBJ2-3; D gene: .; V gene: TRBV19
CDR3 DNA: TGTGCCAGCGGGACTAGCGAGTCCGAGCAGTACTTC; CDR3 protein: CASGTSESEQYF; clone size: .; J gene: TRBJ2-7; D gene: TRBD2; V gene: TRBV28
CDR3 DNA: TGCAGTGCCCGGGACAGGGGGGAGCAGTACTTC; CDR3 protein: CSARDRGEQYF; clone size: .; J gene: TRBJ2-7; D gene: TRBD1; V gene: TRBV20-1
CDR3 DNA: TGCAGCGTTGAAGGAAAGAGTTCGAGGGGGCGCGAAGAGCAGTACTTC; CDR3 protein: CSVEGKSSRGREEQYF; clone size: .; J gene: TRBJ2-7; D gene: TRBD1; V gene: TRBV29-1
CDR3 DNA: TGTGCCATGAGTGAGGAAGGGGTTTTTGAGCAGTACTTC; CDR3 protein: CAMSEEGVFEQYF; clone size: .; J gene: TRBJ2-7; D gene: .; V gene: TRBV10-3
CDR3 DNA: TGTGCCAGCAGTTACTCGGGTAGCCAGGGGCTCTACGAGCAGTACTTC; CDR3 protein: CASSYSGSQGLYEQYF; clone size: few; J gene: TRBJ2-7; D gene: .; V gene: TRBV6-5
CDR3 DNA: TGCGCCAGCAGTTATGCGGCCTGGGGAGGGAGGATGAACACTGAAGCTTTCTTT; CDR3 protein: CASSYAAWGGRMNTEAFF; clone size: few; J gene: TRBJ1-1; D gene: .; V gene: TRBV5-1
CDR3 DNA: TGTGCCAGCAGCTTAGAAGGGGGGGCGGATACGCAGTATTTT; CDR3 protein: CASSLEGGADTQYF; clone size: .; J gene: TRBJ2-3; D gene: .; V gene: TRBV7-9
CDR3 DNA: TGTGCCAGCAGCTTAGTAACGGGACAGGGGAGGGTCAATGAGCAGTTCTTC; CDR3 protein: CASSLVTGQGRVNEQFF; clone size: .; J gene: TRBJ2-1; D gene: TRBD1; V gene: TRBV11-2
CDR3 DNA: TGTGCCAGCAGCTTAGATCACACGAACTATGGCTACACCTTC; CDR3 protein: CASSLDHTNYGYTF; clone size: .; J gene: TRBJ1-2; D gene: .; V gene: TRBV7-2
CDR3 DNA: TGCGCCAGCAGCTTGCAGGACTCTTACACAGATACGCAGTATTTT; CDR3 protein: CASSLQDSYTDTQYF; clone size: .; J gene: TRBJ2-3; D gene: .; V gene: TRBV5-1
CDR3 DNA: TGTGCCTGGACCCCCAGGGCAGGGCTCTATGGCTACACCTTC; CDR3 protein: CAWTPRAGLYGYTF; clone size: few; J gene: TRBJ1-2; D gene: .; V gene: TRBV30
CDR3 DNA: TGTGCCAGCAGTTATTGGGGGGGGGTCGATGAGCAGTTCTTC; CDR3 protein: CASSYWGGVDEQFF; clone size: .; J gene: TRBJ2-1; D gene: TRBD2; V gene: TRBV6-5
CDR3 DNA: TGCGCCAGCAGTGTGCTTGCGGGGCCAGCTAACTATGGCTACACCTTC; CDR3 protein: CASSVLAGPANYGYTF; clone size: .; J gene: TRBJ1-2; D gene: .; V gene: TRBV10-2
CDR3 DNA: TGTGCCAGCAGGACAGGGTCGGATAATTCACCCCTCCACTTT; CDR3 protein: CASRTGSDNSPLHF; clone size: .; J gene: TRBJ1-6; D gene: TRBD1; V gene: TRBV2
CDR3 DNA: TGTGCCAGCAGGGACAACTCGAACACTGAAGCTTTCTTT; CDR3 protein: CASRDNSNTEAFF; clone size: once; J gene: TRBJ1-1; D gene: .; V gene: TRBV6-1
CDR3 DNA: TGTGCCAGCAGCTCGCCGACAGGGTCAGATACGCAGTATTTT; CDR3 protein: CASSSPTGSDTQYF; clone size: .; J gene: TRBJ2-3; D gene: TRBD1; V gene: TRBV5-4